Presented here are 13 T cell receptor beta chains from one specimen sequenced in a study of cytomegalovirus exposure and HLA in healthy donors. This PCR relied on a set of 60 Vbeta primers and 13 Jbeta primers. Some clones are missing from TCRdb's copy, which holds only in-frame ones; the method was immunoSEQ multiplex PCR. The sample lists fewer than 200,000 clones, roughly 80% seen once, with 1.6% in the top ten. Sequencing was carried out using PBMCs. These receptors originate from a man aged 45-65 years in good health and CMV-seronegative.

The chain has TRBV4-2 and TRBJ2-7, with 7 bases lining up with TRBD2. There are 14 residues in the CDR3. Germline CDR1 is LGHNA and CDR2 is YNFKEQ. Trimming at V came to 3 bases and at J to 0 bases, leaving 2 bases not matched to a gene. The CDR3 is CASSQGGSSYEQYF. The CDR3 coding sequence is TGTGCCAGCAGCCAGGGGGGGAGCTCCTACGAGCAGTACTTC.

The rearrangement uses TRBV6-1 and TRBJ2-2; D possibly corresponds to TRBD1 (5 bases). From germline, CDR1 is MNHNS and CDR2 SASEGT. The V end lost 6 bases, the J end lost 6 bases, and 17 bases lay between the germline ends. The length of the CDR3 is 15 residues. The CDR3 DNA reads as TGTGCCAGCAGCCCCCGGACACCACGGGCCGGGGAGCTGTTTTTT. Its translation: CASSPRTPRAGELFF.

This chain joins TRBV2 and TRBJ2-3, with D possibly TRBD1 on 5 matching bases. Germline assignment: CDR1 SNHLY and CDR2 FYNNEI. There are 16 residues in the CDR3. The V end lost 7 bases, the J end lost 0 bases, and 17 bases lay between the germline ends. The chain's CDR3 is CASITGTKSSTDTQYF. CDR3 bases: TGTGCCAGCATTACAGGAACCAAGTCTAGCACAGATACGCAGTATTTT. Based on the CDR3 plus reference TRBV2 and TRBJ2-3, the full variable domain is EPEVTQTPSHQVTQMGQEVILRCVPISNHLYFYWYRQILGQKVEFLVSFYNNEISEKSEIFDDQFSVERPDGSNFTLKIRSTKLEDSAMYFCASITGTKSSTDTQYFGPGTRLTVL.

In DNA form, the CDR3 reads TGTGCCAGTAGTAAGTCTAATAGCAATCAGCCCCAGCATTTT. Translated, it gives CASSKSNSNQPQHF. This sequence joins TRBV19 and TRBJ1-5; no clear D. The CDR3 length is 14 residues. Germline V gene data show CDR1 as LNHDA and CDR2 as SQIVND (reference sequence). V was shortened by 4 bases and J by 0 bases, with 7 bases between the two germline ends. Full variable domain (rest looked up from reference TRBV19 and TRBJ1-5): DGGITQSPKYLFRKEGQNVTLSCEQNLNHDAMYWYRQDPGQGLRLIYYSQIVNDFQKGDIAEGYSVSREKKESFPLTVTSAQKNPTAFYLCASSKSNSNQPQHFGDGTRLSIL.

V gene TRBV28 combines with J gene TRBJ2-1; D ambiguous. This CDR3 is 15 amino acids long. Germline CDR1 is MDHEN and CDR2 is SYDVKM. The V and J ends lost 3 bases and 8 bases respectively, with 17 bases between them. DNA for the CDR3: TGTGCCAGCAGTTTTCCCAGCCGACGCGCGGATGAGCAGTTCTTC. It encodes CASSFPSRRADEQFF.

This chain joins TRBV4-3 and TRBJ1-1; no reliable D call. The germline V gene encodes CDR1 LGHNA and CDR2 YSLEER. The CDR3 sequence is 16 residues long. V was clipped by 0 bases and J by 5 bases, with 16 bases between them. The CDR3 loop reads CASSQDKRTRGTEAFF. The CDR3 nucleotides read TGCGCCAGCAGCCAAGATAAAAGAACAAGAGGGACTGAAGCTTTCTTT.

This clone was found a few times. The CDR3 DNA reads TGTGCCAGCAGTCCTACTATAGCGGGAGGACCAGATACGCAGTATTTT. Amino acid sequence: CASSPTIAGGPDTQYF. The rearrangement joins TRBV6-6 to TRBJ2-3, with TRBD2 matching 10 bases. After removal of 5 bases from V and 4 bases from J, the junction contained 9 bases not matched to a gene. Germline V gene data show CDR1 as MNHNY and CDR2 as SVGAGI (reference sequence). CDR3 length: 16 amino acids.

This clone was counted a single time. The chain recombines TRBV30 with TRBJ2-3; 10 nucleotides align to TRBD2. With V trimmed by 4 bases and J by 4 bases, 5 bases remained unmatched. This CDR3 contains 14 residues. Germline values: CDR1 GTSNPN, CDR2 SVGIG (reference sequence). This CDR3 reads CAWTSGSVPDTQYF. The CDR3 DNA reads as TGTGCCTGGACTAGCGGGAGTGTTCCAGATACGCAGTATTTT.

This sequence joins TRBV23-1 and TRBJ2-1; TRBD1 is a possible D gene (6 bases). TRBV23-1 is given ORF status, its function remaining uncertain. CDR3 length equals 17 residues. Trimming removed 7 bases from V and 7 bases from J, with 26 bases in between. The CDR3 spells CASTDARTEKDINEQFF. In nucleotides, the CDR3 is TGCGCCAGCACTGATGCTCGGACAGAGAAAGATATTAATGAGCAGTTCTTC.

V is TRBV5-1 and J is TRBJ2-7; a possible D gene is TRBD1 (5 bases). Trimming left V 3 bases short and J 5 bases short, with 18 bases between. Looked up from germline, CDR1 is SGHRS and CDR2 is YFSETQ. This CDR3 is 15 amino acids long. Here the CDR3 DNA reads TGCGCCAGCAGCTCGGCCCCACGCAGGGTCCACGAGCAGTACTTC. Protein: CASSSAPRRVHEQYF. The full variable domain, with the rest looked up from reference TRBV5-1 and TRBJ2-7, is KAGVTQTPRYLIKTRGQQVTLSCSPISGHRSVSWYQQTPGQGLQFLFEYFSETQRNKGNFPGRFSGRQFSNSRSEMNVSTLELGDSALYLCASSSAPRRVHEQYFGPGTRLTVT.

For the CDR3, the DNA is TGTGCCAGTAGTATAGTCCGGGATCATCAGCCCCAGCATTTT. This translates into CASSIVRDHQPQHF. The chain uses TRBV19 and TRBJ1-5, with D hard to call. The germline V and J ends were trimmed by 1 base and 5 bases, with 9 bases remaining between them. The V gene's germline CDR1 is LNHDA and CDR2 SQIVND (reference sequence). The CDR3 has 14 residues.

V usage is TRBV19 and J usage is TRBJ2-5, with 7 positions matching TRBD1. Judging by the DNA end, TRBJ2-7 fits better; the J call may be wrong. In germline, CDR1 is LNHDA, CDR2 SQIVND (reference sequence). The CDR3 consists of 15 residues. The DNA of the CDR3 is TGTGCCAGTAGTATAAGGGACAGTGGAGCCTACGAGCAGTACTTC. Its translation is CASSIRDSGAYEQYF.

The V call is TRBV7-6, the J call TRBJ2-5, with D maybe TRBD2 (6 bases). The CDR3 sequence is 18 residues long. V was shortened by 1 base and J by 2 bases, with 20 bases between the two germline ends. Germline CDR1 and CDR2: SGHVS and FNYEAQ. CDR3 sequence reads: CASSLGFPSVNSQETQYF. CDR3 coding DNA: TGTGCCAGCAGCTTAGGTTTCCCTAGCGTGAATTCTCAAGAGACCCAGTACTTC.